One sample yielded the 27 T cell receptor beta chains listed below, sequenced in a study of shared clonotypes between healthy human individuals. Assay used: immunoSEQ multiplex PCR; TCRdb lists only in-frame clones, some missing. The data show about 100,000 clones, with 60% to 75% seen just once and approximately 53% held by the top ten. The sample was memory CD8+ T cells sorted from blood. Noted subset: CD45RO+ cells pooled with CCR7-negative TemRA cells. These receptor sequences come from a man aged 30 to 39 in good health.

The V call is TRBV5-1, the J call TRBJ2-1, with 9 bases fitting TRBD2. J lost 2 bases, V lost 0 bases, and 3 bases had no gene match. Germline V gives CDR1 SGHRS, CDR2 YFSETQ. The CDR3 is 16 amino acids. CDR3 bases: TGCGCCAGCAGCTTGGTGGTAGCGGGAGCCTACAATGAGCAGTTCTTC. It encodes CASSLVVAGAYNEQFF.

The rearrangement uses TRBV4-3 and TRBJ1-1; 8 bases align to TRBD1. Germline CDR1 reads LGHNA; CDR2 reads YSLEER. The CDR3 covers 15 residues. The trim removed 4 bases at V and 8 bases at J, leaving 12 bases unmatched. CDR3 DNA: TGCGCCAGCAGCCTACTCCTGCCAGGGGGCGCGGAAGCTTTCTTT. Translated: CASSLLLPGGAEAFF.

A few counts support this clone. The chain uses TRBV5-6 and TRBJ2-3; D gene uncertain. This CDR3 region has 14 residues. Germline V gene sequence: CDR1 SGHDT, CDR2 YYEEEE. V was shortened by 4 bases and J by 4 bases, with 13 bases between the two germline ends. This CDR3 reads CASSQTLIADTQYF. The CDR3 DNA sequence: TGTGCCAGCAGCCAAACCCTCATCGCAGATACGCAGTATTTT.

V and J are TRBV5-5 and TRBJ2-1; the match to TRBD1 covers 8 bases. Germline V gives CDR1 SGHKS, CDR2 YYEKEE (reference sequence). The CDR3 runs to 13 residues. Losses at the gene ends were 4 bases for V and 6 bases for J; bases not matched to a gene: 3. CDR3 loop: CASSDRGFNEQFF. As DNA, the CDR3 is TGTGCCAGCAGCGACAGGGGCTTCAATGAGCAGTTCTTC.

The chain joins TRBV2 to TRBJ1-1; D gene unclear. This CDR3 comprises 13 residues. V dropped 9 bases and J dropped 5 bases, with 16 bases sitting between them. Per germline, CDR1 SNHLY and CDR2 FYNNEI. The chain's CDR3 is CASKREVGTEAFF. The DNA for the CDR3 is TGTGCCAGTAAGCGGGAGGTTGGTACTGAAGCTTTCTTT.

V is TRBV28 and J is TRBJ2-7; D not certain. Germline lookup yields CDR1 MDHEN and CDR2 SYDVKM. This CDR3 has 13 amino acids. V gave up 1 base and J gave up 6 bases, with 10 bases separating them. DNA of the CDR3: TGTGCCAGCAGTTTATCAGGATCTCGCGAGCAGTACTTC. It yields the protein CASSLSGSREQYF.

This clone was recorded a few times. The CDR3 loop reads CASSEGGYEQYF. CDR3 nucleotides: TGCGCCAGCAGCGAAGGAGGCTACGAGCAGTACTTC. V gene TRBV5-1 combines with J gene TRBJ2-7; weak D call: TRBD2 (5 bases). The CDR3 is 12 amino acids. Germline V CDR1 and CDR2: SGHRS, YFSETQ. The V end was cut by 4 bases, the J end by 3 bases, with 8 bases between.

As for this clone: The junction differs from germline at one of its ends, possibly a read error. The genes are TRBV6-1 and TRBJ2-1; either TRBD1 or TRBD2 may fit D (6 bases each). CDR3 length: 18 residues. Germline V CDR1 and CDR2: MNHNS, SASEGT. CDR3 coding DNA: TGTGCCATCAGTGGATATGAAGGGGGGACGTCTACGTCGAATGAGCAGTTCTTC. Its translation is CAISGYEGGTSTSNEQFF.

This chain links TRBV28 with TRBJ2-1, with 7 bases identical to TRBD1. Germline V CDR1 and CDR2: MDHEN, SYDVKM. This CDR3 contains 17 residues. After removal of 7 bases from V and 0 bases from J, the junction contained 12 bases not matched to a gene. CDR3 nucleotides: TGTGCCAGCACCCAAGAAGCCGGGACAGCCTCCTACAATGAGCAGTTCTTC. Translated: CASTQEAGTASYNEQFF.

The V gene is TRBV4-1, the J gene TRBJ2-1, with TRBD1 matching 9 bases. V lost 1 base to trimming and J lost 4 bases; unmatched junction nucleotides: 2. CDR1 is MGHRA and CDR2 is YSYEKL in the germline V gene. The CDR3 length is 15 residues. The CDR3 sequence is CASSQVQGAYNEQFF. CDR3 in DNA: TGCGCCAGCAGCCAAGTACAGGGGGCTTACAATGAGCAGTTCTTC.

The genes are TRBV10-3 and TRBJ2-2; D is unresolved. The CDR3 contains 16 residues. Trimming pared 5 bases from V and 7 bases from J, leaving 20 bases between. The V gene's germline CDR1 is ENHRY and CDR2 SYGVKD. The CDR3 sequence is CAISPKESRRVGELFF. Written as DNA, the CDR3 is TGTGCCATCAGTCCGAAGGAAAGTCGCCGGGTCGGGGAGCTGTTTTTT.

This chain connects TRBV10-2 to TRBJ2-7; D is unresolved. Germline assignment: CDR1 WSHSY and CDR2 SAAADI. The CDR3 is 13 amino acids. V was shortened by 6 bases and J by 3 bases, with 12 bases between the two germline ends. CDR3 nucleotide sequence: TGCGCCAGCAGGGAAGGTGCAGACTACGAGCAGTACTTC. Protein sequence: CASREGADYEQYF.

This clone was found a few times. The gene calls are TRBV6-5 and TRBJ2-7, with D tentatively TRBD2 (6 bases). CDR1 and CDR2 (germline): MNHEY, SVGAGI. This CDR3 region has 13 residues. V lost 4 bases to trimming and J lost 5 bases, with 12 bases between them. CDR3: CASSSGTSHEQYF. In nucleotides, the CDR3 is TGTGCCAGCAGTTCCGGGACTTCGCACGAGCAGTACTTC.

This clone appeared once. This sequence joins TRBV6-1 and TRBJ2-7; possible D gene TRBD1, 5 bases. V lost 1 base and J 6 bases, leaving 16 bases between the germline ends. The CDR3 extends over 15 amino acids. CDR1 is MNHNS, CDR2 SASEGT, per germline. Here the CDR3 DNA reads TGTGCCAGCAGTGAAGTAAGGGGCCCCGGTCTCGAGCAGTACTTC. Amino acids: CASSEVRGPGLEQYF.

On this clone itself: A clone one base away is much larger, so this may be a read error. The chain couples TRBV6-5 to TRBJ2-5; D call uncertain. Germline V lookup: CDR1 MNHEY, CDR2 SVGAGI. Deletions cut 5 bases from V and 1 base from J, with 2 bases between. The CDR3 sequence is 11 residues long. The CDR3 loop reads CASSRQETQYF. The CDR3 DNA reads TGTGCCAGCAGTCGCCAAGAGACCCAGTACTTC.

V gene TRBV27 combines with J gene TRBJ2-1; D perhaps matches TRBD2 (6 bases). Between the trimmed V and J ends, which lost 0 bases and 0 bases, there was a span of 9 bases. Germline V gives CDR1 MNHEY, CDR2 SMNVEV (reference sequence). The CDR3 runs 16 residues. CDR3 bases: TGTGCCAGCAGTTTATCGGGGCGGGGCTCCTACAATGAGCAGTTCTTC. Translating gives CASSLSGRGSYNEQFF.

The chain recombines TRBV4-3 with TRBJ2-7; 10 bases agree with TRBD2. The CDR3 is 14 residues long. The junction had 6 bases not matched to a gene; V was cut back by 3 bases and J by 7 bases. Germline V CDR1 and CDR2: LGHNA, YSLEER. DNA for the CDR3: TGCGCCAGCAGCCACCCCTCTAGCGGGAGTGAGCAGTACTTC. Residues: CASSHPSSGSEQYF.

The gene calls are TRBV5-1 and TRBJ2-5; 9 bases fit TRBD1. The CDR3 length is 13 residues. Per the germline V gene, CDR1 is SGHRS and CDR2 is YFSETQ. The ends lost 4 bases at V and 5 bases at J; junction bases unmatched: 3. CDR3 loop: CASSGGTGETQYF. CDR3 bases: TGCGCCAGCAGCGGGGGGACAGGGGAGACCCAGTACTTC.

DNA for the CDR3: TGTGCCAGCAGCCCGCTCCGGGGACCCTCTGGGGCCAACGTCCTGACTTTC. Translating gives CASSPLRGPSGANVLTF. The chain combines TRBV7-8 with TRBJ2-6; D tentatively reads TRBD1 or TRBD2 (5 bases each). V dropped 5 bases and J dropped 0 bases, with 14 bases sitting between them. The CDR3 has 17 amino acids. Germline loops: CDR1 SGHVS, CDR2 FQNEAQ.

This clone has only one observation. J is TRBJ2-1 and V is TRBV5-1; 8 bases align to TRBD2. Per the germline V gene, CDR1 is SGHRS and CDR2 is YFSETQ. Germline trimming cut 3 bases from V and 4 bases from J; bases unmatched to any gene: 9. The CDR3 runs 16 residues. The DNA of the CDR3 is TGCGCCAGCAGCTCCTTAACTAGCGGACTATACAATGAGCAGTTCTTC. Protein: CASSSLTSGLYNEQFF.

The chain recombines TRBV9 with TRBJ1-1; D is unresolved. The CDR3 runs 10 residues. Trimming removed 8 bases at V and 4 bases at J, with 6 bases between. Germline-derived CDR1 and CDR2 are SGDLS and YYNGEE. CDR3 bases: TGTGCCAGTAAGGGCACTGAAGCTTTCTTT. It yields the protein CASKGTEAFF.

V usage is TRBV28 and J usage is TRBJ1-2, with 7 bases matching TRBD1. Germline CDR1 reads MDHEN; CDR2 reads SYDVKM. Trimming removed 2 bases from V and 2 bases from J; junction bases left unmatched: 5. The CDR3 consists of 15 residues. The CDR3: CASSLGGTANYGYTF. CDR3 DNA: TGTGCCAGCAGTTTAGGAGGGACAGCAAACTATGGCTACACCTTC.

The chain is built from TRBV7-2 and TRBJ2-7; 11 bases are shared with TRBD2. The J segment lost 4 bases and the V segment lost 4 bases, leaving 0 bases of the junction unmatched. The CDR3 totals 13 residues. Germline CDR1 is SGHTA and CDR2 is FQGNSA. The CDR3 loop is CASSSSGRYEQYF. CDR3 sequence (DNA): TGTGCCAGCAGCTCTAGCGGGAGGTACGAGCAGTACTTC.

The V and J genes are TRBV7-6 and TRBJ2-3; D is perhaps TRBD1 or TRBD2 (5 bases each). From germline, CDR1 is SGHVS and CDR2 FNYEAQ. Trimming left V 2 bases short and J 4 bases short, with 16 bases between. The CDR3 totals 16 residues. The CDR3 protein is CASSLSGPHSPDTQYF. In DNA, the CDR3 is TGTGCCAGCAGCTTATCGGGACCTCATAGCCCAGATACGCAGTATTTT.

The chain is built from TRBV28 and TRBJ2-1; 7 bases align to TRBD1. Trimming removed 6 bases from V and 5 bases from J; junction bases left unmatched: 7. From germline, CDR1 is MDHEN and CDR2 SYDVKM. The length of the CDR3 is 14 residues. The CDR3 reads CASSYRGADNEQFF. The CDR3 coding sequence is TGTGCCAGCAGCTACAGGGGTGCCGACAATGAGCAGTTCTTC.

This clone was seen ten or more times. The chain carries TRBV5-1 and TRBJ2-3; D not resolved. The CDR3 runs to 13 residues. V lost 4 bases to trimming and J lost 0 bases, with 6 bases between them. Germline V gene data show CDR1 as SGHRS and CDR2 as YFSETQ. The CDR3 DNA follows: TGCGCCAGCAGCCATGACAGCACAGATACGCAGTATTTT. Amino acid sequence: CASSHDSTDTQYF.

The CDR3 loop is CASSAGTAGNTIYF. The CDR3 DNA reads as TGTGCCAGCAGCGCTGGGACAGCTGGAAACACCATATATTTT. This rearrangement joins TRBV9 to TRBJ1-3; 7 bases map to TRBD1. CDR3 size: 14 residues. Germline V gives CDR1 SGDLS, CDR2 YYNGEE. V shed 3 bases and J 2 bases; nucleotides not matched to a gene: 2. Together with reference TRBV9 and TRBJ1-3, the CDR3 gives the full variable domain: DSGVTQTPKHLITATGQRVTLRCSPRSGDLSVYWYQQSLDQGLQFLIQYYNGEERAKGNILERFSAQQFPDLHSELNLSSLELGDSALYFCASSAGTAGNTIYFGEGSWLTVV.